This passage covers 13 T cell receptor beta chains from one sample sequenced in a study of OX40 agonist ivuxolimab in advanced cancers. Some clones are missing from TCRdb's copy, which holds only in-frame ones; the method was immunoSEQ multiplex PCR. The sample holds 30,000 to 45,000 clones, 80% to 90% seen once. The sample consisted of CD4+ or CD8+ T cells sorted from blood, taken in a trial of the OX40 agonist ivuxolimab. These receptors all come from an adult with an advanced solid tumor such as melanoma, head and neck, liver or kidney cancer.

The chain joins TRBV6-5 to TRBJ2-7, with TRBD1 matching 8 bases. The V gene's germline CDR1 is MNHEY and CDR2 SVGAGI. V trimming: 5 bases; J trimming: 4 bases; junction bases outside the gene matches: 10. This CDR3 is 15 amino acids long. The CDR3 DNA reads as TGTGCCAGCAGTAAACCTACAGGGGGAAAATACGAGCAGTACTTC. It codes for CASSKPTGGKYEQYF.

The chain carries TRBV5-4 and TRBJ2-3, with 14 positions matching TRBD2. The CDR3 length is 17 residues. V lost 0 bases to trimming and J lost 5 bases; unmatched junction nucleotides: 5. Germline assignment: CDR1 SGHNT and CDR2 YYREEE (reference sequence). In DNA, the CDR3 is TGTGCCAGCAGCTTGGTCCCGGGACTAGCGGGAGTAGATACGCAGTATTTT. Translated: CASSLVPGLAGVDTQYF.

The chain uses TRBV7-2 and TRBJ2-5; 13 bases are shared with TRBD2. Germline V gene lookup returns CDR1 SGHTA and CDR2 FQGNSA. Unmatched junction bases numbered 12, after V lost 5 bases and J lost 3 bases. The CDR3 is 18 amino acids. The CDR3 bases are TGTGCCAGCAGCCCCTCCGGGACTAGCGGGATCGCGAAAGAGACCCAGTACTTC. Translating gives CASSPSGTSGIAKETQYF.

This clone was seen just once. The rearrangement links TRBV15 to TRBJ2-6; TRBD2 agrees at 7 bases. CDR1 is LNHNV, CDR2 YYDKDF, per germline (reference sequence). This CDR3 spans 19 amino acids. Trimming removed 4 bases from V and 2 bases from J; junction bases left unmatched: 14. CDR3 coding DNA: TGTGCCACCAGCAAATTGGCCGGGACTATGATGGCTGGGGCCAACGTCCTGACTTTC. This codes for CATSKLAGTMMAGANVLTF.

The V call is TRBV5-1, the J call TRBJ2-3; D unclear. CDR3 length: 15 residues. V lost 1 base to trimming and J lost 0 bases, with 9 bases between them. Germline lookup yields CDR1 SGHRS and CDR2 YFSETQ. This chain's CDR3 is CASSLIDGSTDTQYF. The CDR3 DNA reads as TGCGCCAGCAGCTTGATAGACGGGAGCACAGATACGCAGTATTTT.

The rearrangement links TRBV11-2 to TRBJ2-2, with 7 bases lining up with TRBD2. The CDR3 spans 18 residues. Germline CDR1 is SGHAT and CDR2 is FQNNGV. After removal of 5 bases from V and 7 bases from J, the junction contained 19 bases not matched to a gene. The CDR3 coding sequence is TGTGCCAGCAGCCATGCGTTTAGCGGGCGCGGGGTTTTCGGGGAGCTGTTTTTT. It translates to CASSHAFSGRGVFGELFF.

The chain employs TRBV19 and TRBJ2-2; D is uncertain. Trimming left V 2 bases short and J 4 bases short, with 8 bases between. The CDR3 has 14 amino acids. Per germline, CDR1 LNHDA and CDR2 SQIVND (reference sequence). The CDR3 sequence is CASSISSTTGELFF. CDR3 DNA sequence: TGTGCCAGTAGTATAAGTTCGACCACCGGGGAGCTGTTTTTT.

This rearrangement joins TRBV25-1 to TRBJ1-2; 8 bases match TRBD1. The CDR3 runs to 14 residues. V lost 2 bases and J lost 6; bases outside the gene matches: 5. Germline CDR1 reads MGHDK; CDR2 reads SYGVNS. CDR3 loop: CASSERGQAHGYTF. The CDR3 DNA reads as TGTGCCAGCAGTGAACGGGGACAGGCCCATGGCTACACCTTC.

This chain links TRBV29-1 with TRBJ1-2; 12 bases map to TRBD1. The germline CDR1 and CDR2 sequences are SQVTM and ANQGSEA. This CDR3 is 15 amino acids long. V was clipped by 3 bases and J by 6 bases; unmatched bases: 8. CDR3: CSVDSSGTGGDGYTF. CDR3 nucleotides: TGCAGCGTTGATTCCTCCGGGACAGGGGGCGATGGCTACACCTTC.

This sequence joins TRBV4-2 and TRBJ2-3; no definite D call. Trimming took 2 bases from V and 2 from J, leaving 8 bases between them. The CDR3 consists of 14 residues. Germline CDR1 reads LGHNA; CDR2 reads YNFKEQ. The DNA of the CDR3 is TGTGCCAGCAGCCAAACGGAGACCACAGATACGCAGTATTTT. It yields the protein CASSQTETTDTQYF.

The chain couples TRBV9 to TRBJ1-1, with D uncertain. The CDR3 loop spans 13 amino acids. Per the germline V gene, CDR1 is SGDLS and CDR2 is YYNGEE. V was trimmed by 4 bases and J by 4 bases, leaving 11 bases between them. CDR3 DNA sequence: TGTGCCAGCAGCCCTATAAGAGGCACTGAAGCTTTCTTT. Its protein product is CASSPIRGTEAFF.

The rearrangement links TRBV5-1 to TRBJ2-7; 7 nucleotides line up with TRBD1. This CDR3 spans 16 amino acids. J gave up 5 bases and V 3 bases, and 14 bases lay outside the gene matches. Germline V gene sequence: CDR1 SGHRS, CDR2 YFSETQ. CDR3 sequence (DNA): TGCGCCAGCAGCTATGGCCCCCTACAGGGGTGGCACGAGCAGTACTTC. The encoded protein is CASSYGPLQGWHEQYF.

The chain links TRBV12-5 to TRBJ2-5; weak D call: TRBD2 (5 bases). The germline CDR1 and CDR2 sequences are LGHNT and FRNRAP. The CDR3 is 14 amino acids. Trimming removed 1 base at V and 0 bases at J, with 6 bases between. CDR3 protein: CASGLGGYQETQYF. The CDR3 region has the DNA TGTGCTAGTGGTTTGGGAGGGTACCAAGAGACCCAGTACTTC. The full variable domain, with the rest looked up from reference TRBV12-5 and TRBJ2-5, is DARVTQTPRHKVTEMGQEVTMRCQPILGHNTVFWYRQTMMQGLELLAYFRNRAPLDDSGMPKDRFSAEMPDATLATLKIQPSEPRDSAVYFCASGLGGYQETQYFGPGTRLLVL.